The text below deals with one TCR beta chain. The antigen it binds to is not known. No base quality values were provided; no much bigger clone lies one nucleotide off. CDR1 and CDR2 are drawn from the germline V gene: SNHLY, FYNNEI. From the cysteine up to the phenylalanine, the CDR3 has a length of 13 residues. The read is trimmed to its CDR3 DNA, 39 bases read in frame from base 1. V loses 4 bases of germline sequence and J loses 6 bases, and the interval between the two ends is 12 bases. The cohort consisted of approximately 670 healthy bone marrow donors. All cohort members were sampled while nominally healthy, although unrecorded immune exposures were likely present. The donor was CMV seronegative and was included in the group of a few hundred seronegative cohort members. Each donor provided a peripheral blood sample, and peripheral blood mononuclear cells were used for TCR beta sequencing. The Qiagen DNeasy Blood Extraction Kit was used to extract genomic DNA from the blood cell samples.

The data were obtained in a study of cytomegalovirus exposure and HLA in healthy donors (dated by TCRdb to the late 2010s). Study-level background: An earlier analysis of approximately 550 of the donors reported approximately 270 Gb of sequence data and some 120 million unique TCR beta sequences from 190 million or so T cells. An early release covering about 600 HLA-typed donors comprised 300 to 350 gigabases of sequencing data and approximately 85 million unique TCR sequences. Of the roughly 400 genotyped donors, over 70% fell in the genetic ancestry cluster associated with self-reported Caucasian donors. The study aimed to test whether cataloging public T cell receptors could reveal signatures of past pathogen exposure. The T cell repertoires of 700 or so subjects were profiled by immunosequencing and related to cytomegalovirus serostatus. In addition to the first cohort of approximately 670 subjects, a separate validation cohort of 130 or so different subjects was used. To predict cytomegalovirus infection status, the study brought together high-throughput TCR immunosequencing, statistical association of individual TCRs with disease status, and machine learning. To study patterns of TCR occurrence, a later analysis re-analyzed previously published TCR beta repertoires from 500 to 850 donors and added high-resolution HLA genotyping. The later analysis used no new phenotypic data to find candidate immune exposures, relying instead on TCR beta sequences and their occurrence across donors. An earlier analysis of roughly 580 of the donors used high-throughput TCR beta sequencing to judge whether each TCR beta V gene segment behaved as functional or pseudogenic. Donor age, sex, ethnicity and CMV serostatus were collected together with the repertoire data. In a later genetic analysis, genome-wide SNP genotypes for about three fifths of the 666 donors were used, and that subset was treated as a discovery cohort. Every repertoire in the discovery cohort had been generated on one and the same sequencing platform. Both class I and class II loci were covered by HLA typing, at four-digit resolution. The number of donors typed differed by locus, with 629-630 for A, B, C, DRB1 and DQB1, approximately 500 for DQA1, approximately 580 for DPA1, and under 490 for DPB1. Five DR-DQ haplotypes were treated as single units for association and clustering because of strong linkage in the cohort. On average, around 200,000 unique TCR beta nucleotide sequences were sequenced per donor among about 400 genotyped donors of the cohort, with around 19% of those sequences being non-productive.

The method behind the library was the immunoSEQ multiplex PCR assay. A mixture of 60 forward primers for TCR Vbeta segments and 13 reverse primers for TCR Jbeta segments was used in the multiplex PCR. A multiplex PCR assay on genomic DNA amplified the CDR3 region of rearranged TCR beta genes. On the Illumina HiSeq System, the amplified TCR beta libraries were sequenced as 87-base-pair reads. As for how the authors treated the data: In a later analysis, tens of millions of unique TCR beta chains were counted across the 500 to 700 repertoires, and around 10 million of these chains were shared by at least two donors. Raw reads were error-corrected and collapsed into unique sequences by a nearest-neighbor algorithm in which closely related sequences were merged to remove PCR and sequencing errors. To assign V, D and J gene segments, CDR3 sequences were aligned to IMGT reference sequences. For a sequence to be retained, a match of at least six nucleotides to both a V gene segment and a J gene segment was required. Rearrangements were classified as productive when the CDR3 lacked stop codons and remained in frame with V and J, and all other rearrangements were classified as non-productive. CDR3 was defined by IMGT convention, running from the second conserved V-encoded cysteine to the conserved J-encoded phenylalanine. In an earlier analysis of more than 550 of the donors, sequences lacking an unambiguous match to a single V gene segment were excluded. An earlier analysis of several hundred of the donors called V segments functional above 56.7% productive rearrangements and segregating when the between-donor standard deviation exceeded 5%. To diagnose cytomegalovirus status from the catalog of TCR beta chain sequences, a statistical classification framework was built. V and J gene assignment, in a later analysis, came from comparing TCR nucleotide sequences with IMGT/GENE-DB human TR gene sequences. In a later analysis, CDR3 sequences and most-parsimonious VDJ recombination scenarios were assigned using the TCRdist pipeline. In a later analysis, each TCR beta chain was defined by its CDR3 amino acid sequence together with its V-gene family, and reads without a unique V-gene family were excluded. As a way to deal with suspected cross-contamination and a sequencing artifact, a later analysis dropped approximately 590 nucleotide sequences that were highly shared and had low generation probability. In a later analysis, a clonal expansion index was calculated for each public chain from normalized within-repertoire ranks of inferred template counts. A later analysis computed generation probabilities with a VDJ recombination model fitted to out-of-frame rearrangements, and checked the results against IGoR. Hypergeometric tests were used in a later analysis to score TCR-TCR, TCR-HLA and TCR-CMV co-occurrence, with a repertoire-size bias correction applied to the TCR pairs. A later analysis estimated false discovery rates by permuting HLA or CMV assignments 20 times. In a later analysis, co-occurring TCRs were grouped using DBSCAN, and TCRdist sequence similarity was added for clustering within HLA-allele-positive subsets. Co-occurrence clustering excluded repertoires with fewer than 30,000 or more than 120,000 public chains, plus five with anomalous nucleotide sharing. Entries here come from immuneACCESS through TCRdb and include only in-frame sequences with V and J called. Some clones fail to appear in such tables; in the studies checked, an unresolved V gene covers under half of the shortfall, and the cause of the remainder is unknown. V, J and clone size derive from that table, while D and trimming were established from the DNA sequence. In this sample the table shows under 90,000 clones, 70% to 80% of which occur a single time. Under 4% of the sample belongs to the ten largest clones.

What the authors observed across the whole study: A further reported finding was that TCR beta sequences accurately predicted the HLA-A and HLA-B alleles for most subjects in the first cohort. Compared with equally common non-associated chains, HLA-associated TCR beta chains in a later analysis were more clonally expanded and had lower generation probabilities. An association between a missense DCLRE1C variant and V-gene and J-gene trimming of TCR beta chains was found in a later genetic analysis and replicated in an independent cohort. Some IMGT-functional V segments, including TRBV6-2 and TRBV6-3, could not be told apart with the 87-base-pair reads, so those segments were excluded. HLA typing was unavailable for some donors at each locus, so association tests used only the typed subset. The presence/absence analyses assumed that sequencing depth was roughly uniform across donors, and that assumption may not be true. Linkage disequilibrium might explain the correlated functional status among segregating V segments, but an unknown experimental factor could not be ruled out. A later genetic analysis reported fewer N-insertions in productive TCRs among donors in an Asian-associated ancestry cluster than the roughly 700-donor mean. A later analysis reported that several top co-occurrence clusters appeared linked to parvovirus B19, influenza, CMV and Epstein-Barr virus. A later analysis found that TCR association rates varied across HLA loci, with DRB1 alleles showing the most associated TCRs and HLA-C alleles the fewest. Across donors, most TCR sequences were observed very rarely, whereas some public TCRs were present in many individuals. CMV serostatus was the only immune exposure information available for the cohort. An earlier analysis of approximately 590 of the donors showed that most TCR beta V segments appeared in productive rearrangements either about 87% or about 30% of the time, which broadly matched IMGT annotations. Three of the identified cytomegalovirus-associated TCR beta chains were confirmed in vitro to be specific for cytomegalovirus antigens. This cohort had only TCR beta chains sequenced, and the lack of alpha or paired-chain data limited which features could be detected. About 17 rarely observed V segments, including chromosome 9 orphons, were excluded from the earlier analysis of a few hundred of the donors because counts were too low. Strong co-occurrence of HLA alleles, especially DR and DQ, made assigning TCR associations to individual alleles difficult. In both the original and validation cohorts, the classifier was reported to diagnose cytomegalovirus status with high specificity and sensitivity. The study gave a list of around 170 TCR beta chains associated with cytomegalovirus. The sequencing pipeline was judged likely to have produced a cluster of highly shared sequence variants as a technical artifact. The authors suggested that the approach could potentially be generalized to other disease states and immunological phenotypes. Most CMV-associated TCR beta chains appeared to be HLA-restricted in a later analysis, and the HLA associations seemed to be driven largely by CMV exposure. Specific HLA alleles were associated with roughly 16,000 TCR beta sequences at a false discovery rate of 0.05 in a later analysis.

The clonotype was recovered from a man in his forties in good health and CMV-seronegative. The V and J genes are TRBV2 and TRBJ1-2; 6 matching bases give a weak D call of TRBD1. Sample: PBMCs. The sequenced DNA: TGTGCCAGCAGTGTAGACAGGAAGAATGGCTACACCTTC. Translation gives CASSVDRKNGYTF.